The 7 T cell receptor beta chains presented below share a single source sample, sequenced in a study of blood T cell repertoires in COVID-19. Libraries were prepared by immunoSEQ multiplex PCR; TCRdb keeps only in-frame clonotypes and omits some of them. In the table there are 240,000 or so clones, 81% of which are singletons. Sample: peripheral blood. All receptors come from a woman of 80 years or more with COVID-19, enrolled during active disease.

The chain links TRBV6-6 to TRBJ1-6, with D maybe TRBD1 (6 bases). Trimming shortened V by 2 bases and J by 6 bases, and 8 bases separated the two germline ends. The CDR3 consists of 14 residues. Germline-derived CDR1 and CDR2 are MNHNY and SVGAGI (reference sequence). CDR3 nucleotide sequence: TGTGCCAGCAGTTACCTGGACAGTAATTCACCCCTCCACTTT. Its translation is CASSYLDSNSPLHF.

V usage is TRBV19 and J usage is TRBJ2-3, with 11 bases fitting TRBD2. Per germline, CDR1 LNHDA and CDR2 SQIVND (reference sequence). The CDR3 length is 18 residues. Germline trimming cut 3 bases from V and 1 base from J; bases unmatched to any gene: 9. CDR3 DNA: TGTGCCAGTAGTATTCGGCTAGCGGGGGGAGTGGGCACAGATACGCAGTATTTT. As protein: CASSIRLAGGVGTDTQYF.

This chain connects TRBV18 to TRBJ1-2, with 9 positions matching TRBD1. V was pared by 2 bases and J by 3 bases, with 7 bases of the junction left unmatched. This CDR3 is built from 16 residues. The germline CDR1 and CDR2 sequences are KGHSH and LQKENI. The CDR3 reads CASSPVITGGYYGYTF. The DNA of the CDR3 is TGTGCCAGCTCACCAGTGATAACAGGGGGCTACTATGGCTACACCTTC.

V usage is TRBV10-1 and J usage is TRBJ2-1, with D perhaps TRBD2 (6 bases). Germline lookup yields CDR1 WNHNN and CDR2 SYGVQD (reference sequence). Trimming took off 0 bases at V and 7 bases at J, with 7 bases between the two ends. The CDR3 length is 13 residues. This CDR3 is CASSESTRNEQFF. The CDR3 nucleotides read TGCGCCAGCAGTGAGTCGACTAGAAATGAGCAGTTCTTC.

J is TRBJ2-1 and V is TRBV7-9, with a weak D call TRBD2 (5 bases). Germline CDR1 SEHNR, CDR2 FQNEAQ (reference sequence). The CDR3 sequence is 15 residues long. V was pared by 5 bases and J by 3 bases, with 14 bases between. CDR3 sequence: CASSDGPRDYNEQFF. CDR3 coding DNA: TGTGCCAGCAGCGACGGACCGAGGGACTACAATGAGCAGTTCTTC.

The chain couples TRBV3-1 (or the pseudogene TRBV3-2) to TRBJ2-3; D call uncertain. V was clipped by 2 bases and J by 0 bases, with 6 bases between them. This CDR3 has 14 amino acids. The germline gives CDR1 LGHDT, CDR2 YNNKEL (reference sequence). The CDR3 region has the DNA TGTGCCAGCAGCCAATTAGCCAGCACAGATACGCAGTATTTT. Translating gives CASSQLASTDTQYF.

J is TRBJ1-1 and V is TRBV2; TRBD1 matches at 7 bases. Trimming at V came to 7 bases and at J to 1 base, leaving 3 bases not matched to a gene. The CDR3 consists of 13 residues. Germline loops: CDR1 SNHLY, CDR2 FYNNEI. Here the CDR3 DNA reads TGTGCCAGCATGCGGGACAGGAACACTGAAGCTTTCTTT. It is translated as CASMRDRNTEAFF. Based on the CDR3 plus reference TRBV2 and TRBJ1-1, the full variable domain is EPEVTQTPSHQVTQMGQEVILRCVPISNHLYFYWYRQILGQKVEFLVSFYNNEISEKSEIFDDQFSVERPDGSNFTLKIRSTKLEDSAMYFCASMRDRNTEAFFGQGTRLTVV.